Listed below are T cell receptor beta chains from one sample, sequenced in a study of CXCR3-negative and CXCR3-positive naive CD8 T cells. TCRdb re-analyzed the 5' RACE reads; it lists each CDR3 protein once, without DNA. Here the sample table reports 100,000 or so distinct CDR3 sequences. Sequencing was carried out using naive CXCR3+ CD8+ T cells from blood. These receptors were obtained from a human donor in good health. Some clones in this sample may be carry-over from other donors' samples. CDR3s include the opening cysteine and the closing phenylalanine or tryptophan.

CDR3 protein: CASSLGPQGGDYGYTF
V gene: TRBV4-1
J gene: TRBJ1-2

CDR3 protein: CATSRDAREVTEAFF
V gene: TRBV15
J gene: TRBJ1-1

CDR3 protein: CASSFNRNTEAFF
V gene: TRBV5-1
J gene: TRBJ1-1

CDR3 protein: CSVEDRAGYTDTQYF
V gene: TRBV29-1
J gene: TRBJ2-3

CDR3 protein: CAGSQAPRQDIQYF
V gene: TRBV4-1
J gene: TRBJ2-4

CDR3 protein: CASSLVRVLAGSFDEQFF
V gene: TRBV11-2
J gene: TRBJ2-1

CDR3 protein: CASSHLAGNAEAFF
V gene: TRBV4-3
J gene: TRBJ1-1

CDR3 protein: CDSSPRRIATYEQYF
V gene: TRBV27
J gene: TRBJ2-7

CDR3 protein: CASSPGAGVGEQYF
V gene: TRBV27
J gene: TRBJ2-7

CDR3 protein: CASRQEGANQPQHF
V gene: TRBV28
J gene: TRBJ1-5

CDR3 protein: CASSLYAFPGVGVTDTQYF
V gene: TRBV28
J gene: TRBJ2-3

CDR3 protein: CASSSPDLGGYYEQYF
V gene: TRBV28
J gene: TRBJ2-7

CDR3 protein: CASSQSTGNYNQPQHF
V gene: TRBV4-1
J gene: TRBJ1-5

CDR3 protein: CASSLAGNTGELFF
V gene: TRBV5-5
J gene: TRBJ2-2

CDR3 protein: CASSHRQGKGLDSGANVLTF
V gene: TRBV7-8
J gene: TRBJ2-6

CDR3 protein: CASSESGTEASGQPQHF
V gene: TRBV10-1
J gene: TRBJ1-5

CDR3 protein: CASSQDSGSTYEQYF
V gene: TRBV4-3
J gene: TRBJ2-7

CDR3 protein: CASKLTQVTDTQYF
V gene: TRBV6-2/TRBV6-3
J gene: TRBJ2-3

CDR3 protein: CASSWGQAYEQYF
V gene: TRBV12-3/TRBV12-4
J gene: TRBJ2-7

CDR3 protein: CASSLTGGTNQPQHF
V gene: TRBV28
J gene: TRBJ1-5

CDR3 protein: CSARDDARMGSTDTQYF
V gene: TRBV20-1
J gene: TRBJ2-3

CDR3 protein: CASTGGGYNEQFF
V gene: TRBV27
J gene: TRBJ2-1

CDR3 protein: CASSPQGVGYTF
V gene: TRBV9
J gene: TRBJ1-2

CDR3 protein: CASSPRTGGTKYNEQFF
V gene: TRBV7-9
J gene: TRBJ2-1

CDR3 protein: CASSVILGASGIEQFF
V gene: TRBV9
J gene: TRBJ2-1

CDR3 protein: CASSSPAQASGSNEQFF
V gene: TRBV5-4
J gene: TRBJ2-1

CDR3 protein: CASSPSTYGGAPYSYEQYF
V gene: TRBV28
J gene: TRBJ2-7

CDR3 protein: CSVEPSGSLNYEQYF
V gene: TRBV29-1
J gene: TRBJ2-7

CDR3 protein: CASSRVSYNEQFF
V gene: TRBV25-1
J gene: TRBJ2-1

CDR3 protein: CASSIPTGTSVYNEQFF
V gene: TRBV19
J gene: TRBJ2-1

CDR3 protein: CASTKRVRDRSYEQYF
V gene: TRBV7-9
J gene: TRBJ2-7

CDR3 protein: CASSWDLAGEQYF
V gene: TRBV12-3/TRBV12-4
J gene: TRBJ2-7

CDR3 protein: CASSLSSRGSQPQHF
V gene: TRBV5-6
J gene: TRBJ1-5

CDR3 protein: CASSWAYRPDEQYF
V gene: TRBV12-3/TRBV12-4
J gene: TRBJ2-7

CDR3 protein: CSAQGISSCEQYF
V gene: TRBV29-1
J gene: TRBJ2-7

CDR3 protein: CASSSPPGGSYNEQFF
V gene: TRBV5-1
J gene: TRBJ2-1

CDR3 protein: CASSPLRDNEQFF
V gene: TRBV13
J gene: TRBJ2-1

CDR3 protein: CATAGGRGYNEQFF
V gene: TRBV15
J gene: TRBJ2-1

CDR3 protein: CASSVEGPNEQYF
V gene: TRBV9
J gene: TRBJ2-7

CDR3 protein: CASSLDGQGGFYEQYF
V gene: TRBV7-9
J gene: TRBJ2-7

CDR3 protein: CASSLIAGWRGNTGELFF
V gene: TRBV7-3
J gene: TRBJ2-2

CDR3 protein: CASSTTGQGYAETQYF
V gene: TRBV12-3/TRBV12-4
J gene: TRBJ2-5

CDR3 protein: CASRPGLNTGELFF
V gene: TRBV2
J gene: TRBJ2-2

CDR3 protein: CASSQEPGQYYNEQFF
V gene: TRBV4-2
J gene: TRBJ2-1